The 29 T cell receptor beta chains reported below all come from one sample, sequenced in a study of shared clonotypes between healthy human individuals. Sequencing was performed with immunoSEQ multiplex PCR; in TCRdb, only in-frame clones are kept and a portion is missing. The table lists more than 2 million clones, 85% to 95% of them singletons. The sequencing input was naive CD4+ T cells sorted from blood. Specified subset: CD45RA+ positively selected. The receptors were gathered from a man between 18 and 35 years old in good health.

The J gene is TRBJ1-2, the V gene TRBV6-1; weak D call: TRBD1 (6 bases). The V end was cut by 3 bases, the J end by 4 bases, with 12 bases between. The CDR3 has 14 amino acids. Germline assignment: CDR1 MNHNS and CDR2 SASEGT. CDR3 DNA sequence: TGTGCCAGCAGTGATTACTGGGGGCCCTATGGCTACACCTTC. It is translated as CASSDYWGPYGYTF.

The J gene is TRBJ1-2, the V gene TRBV13; D is perhaps TRBD1 (5 bases). The V gene's germline CDR1 is PRHDT and CDR2 FYEKMQ (reference sequence). The V end lost 6 bases, the J end lost 8 bases, and 22 bases lay between the germline ends. This CDR3 spans 15 amino acids. The CDR3 region is CASRILMGLRHGYTF. The CDR3 nucleotides are TGTGCCAGCAGGATCCTTATGGGGCTTAGACACGGCTACACCTTC. Variable domain in full (rest from reference TRBV13 and TRBJ1-2): AAGVIQSPRHLIKEKRETATLKCYPIPRHDTVYWYQQGPGQDPQFLISFYEKMQSDKGSIPDRFSAQQFSDYHSELNMSSLELGDSALYFCASRILMGLRHGYTFGSGTRLTVV.

The rearrangement joins TRBV27 to TRBJ2-1; TRBD2 matches 10 bases. Germline CDR1 is MNHEY and CDR2 is SMNVEV (reference sequence). After removal of 4 bases from V and 4 bases from J, the junction contained 1 base not matched to a gene. There are 14 residues in the CDR3. This CDR3 reads CASSSTSGYNEQFF. The CDR3 DNA reads as TGTGCCAGCAGTTCGACTAGCGGGTACAATGAGCAGTTCTTC.

V usage is TRBV6-6 and J usage is TRBJ1-6, with D uncertain. The CDR3 is 13 amino acids. Germline CDR1 reads MNHNY; CDR2 reads SVGAGI (reference sequence). The V gene lost 6 bases and the J gene lost 6 bases, with 9 bases spanning the gap. The CDR3 nucleotides read TGTGCCAGCAGCGCTGCCGGTAATTCACCCCTCCACTTT. Its protein product is CASSAAGNSPLHF.

As to this clone: This CDR3 is also generated by other DNA sequences in the sample. The CDR3 protein is CASSRDGSNQPQHF. The CDR3 bases are TGTGCCAGCAGTCGGGACGGGAGCAATCAGCCCCAGCATTTT. The V call is TRBV6-5, the J call TRBJ1-5; D is perhaps TRBD1 (5 bases). V lost 5 bases, J lost 1 base, and 9 bases lay in between. Germline assignment: CDR1 MNHEY and CDR2 SVGAGI. This CDR3 region has 14 residues.

The chain carries TRBV25-1 and TRBJ1-1; D is unresolved. Germline V lookup: CDR1 MGHDK, CDR2 SYGVNS. The V gene lost 5 bases and the J gene lost 1 base, with 5 bases spanning the gap. The CDR3 consists of 12 residues. Here the CDR3 reads CASSLRNTEAFF. The CDR3 DNA sequence: TGTGCCAGCAGTCTGAGGAACACTGAAGCTTTCTTT.

V is TRBV12-2 and J is TRBJ1-1. TRBV12-2 is listed as a pseudogene. The CDR3 extends over 13 amino acids. The CDR3 is CASRSELRTEAFF. In DNA form, the CDR3 reads TGTGCAAGTCGCTCCGAACTCCGTACCGAGGCTTTCTTT.

This clone was detected only a few times. Other DNA sequences in the same sample also yield this CDR3. The CDR3 loop is CASRSGTDTQYF. The CDR3 coding sequence is TGTGCCAGCAGAAGCGGGACAGATACGCAGTATTTT. The V gene is TRBV6-5, the J gene TRBJ2-3, with D perhaps matching TRBD2 (6 bases). Germline loops: CDR1 MNHEY, CDR2 SVGAGI. V was clipped by 6 bases and J by 3 bases, with 7 bases between them. CDR3 size: 12 residues.

The chain is built from TRBV6-1 and TRBJ2-5; 7 nucleotides align to TRBD1. This CDR3 contains 15 residues. Losses at the gene ends were 6 bases for V and 2 bases for J; bases not matched to a gene: 9. Germline CDR1 MNHNS, CDR2 SASEGT. CDR3 nucleotide sequence: TGTGCCAGCAGCGGAAGGACAGGAGAGCAAGAGACCCAGTACTTC. Its translation is CASSGRTGEQETQYF.

J is TRBJ2-7 and V is TRBV9; TRBD2 might be the D (5 bases). Germline CDR1 is SGDLS and CDR2 is YYNGEE. CDR3 length: 16 amino acids. The germline V and J ends were trimmed by 1 base and 1 base, with 15 bases remaining between them. CDR3 in DNA: TGTGCCAGCAGCGTAAATGTCGGACTGGAATCCTACGAGCAGTACTTC. It yields the protein CASSVNVGLESYEQYF.

V gene TRBV19 combines with J gene TRBJ1-2; 8 bases fit TRBD1. Germline assignment: CDR1 LNHDA and CDR2 SQIVND (reference sequence). V was clipped by 5 bases and J by 3 bases; unmatched bases: 5. The CDR3 spans 14 residues. The chain's CDR3 is CASSRQGIDYGYTF. CDR3 nucleotides: TGTGCCAGTAGTCGACAGGGGATTGACTATGGCTACACCTTC.

This clone appeared a single time. This chain joins TRBV18 and TRBJ1-2, with D perhaps TRBD1 (5 bases). This CDR3 region has 13 residues. Trimming removed 2 bases at V and 12 bases at J, with 16 bases between. The germline gives CDR1 KGHSH, CDR2 LQKENI. The CDR3 protein is CASSPSPGRGHTF. The CDR3 coding sequence is TGTGCCAGCTCACCATCACCGGGTCGGGGACACACCTTC.

The rearrangement joins TRBV20-1 to TRBJ2-7, with D perhaps matching TRBD2 (7 bases). The V end lost 5 bases, the J end lost 9 bases, and 14 bases lay between the germline ends. The CDR3 is 11 residues long. Germline CDR1 DFQATT, CDR2 SNEGSKA (reference sequence). The CDR3 here is CSAEGERGQYF. CDR3 nucleotide sequence: TGCAGTGCTGAGGGGGAGCGGGGGCAGTACTTC.

About this clone: Within the sample, other DNA sequences also encode this same CDR3. The chain uses TRBV18 and TRBJ1-4; D might be TRBD1 (5 bases). The ends were cut back, 3 bases at V and 4 bases at J, with 9 bases in the middle. The V gene's germline CDR1 is KGHSH and CDR2 LQKENI. The CDR3 contains 14 residues. The DNA of the CDR3 is TGTGCCAGCTCACCCCAGGGAAGTAATGAAAAACTGTTTTTT. Protein sequence: CASSPQGSNEKLFF.

V usage is TRBV5-1 and J usage is TRBJ2-7; D unresolved. Germline-derived CDR1 and CDR2 are SGHRS and YFSETQ. The CDR3 totals 12 residues. V lost 4 bases, J lost 5 bases, and 10 bases lay in between. This chain's CDR3 is CASSRDLNEQYF. The CDR3 nucleotides are TGCGCCAGCAGCCGAGACTTGAACGAGCAGTACTTC.

The chain couples TRBV10-1 to TRBJ2-3; no firm D call. Germline V gene sequence: CDR1 WNHNN, CDR2 SYGVQD (reference sequence). V was trimmed by 3 bases and J by 1 base, leaving 11 bases between them. This CDR3 region has 15 residues. The chain's CDR3 is CASSDAGRGTDTQYF. For the CDR3, the DNA is TGCGCCAGCAGTGATGCAGGAAGGGGCACAGATACGCAGTATTTT.

This chain connects TRBV19 to TRBJ1-6; D ambiguous. Trimming took off 4 bases at V and 6 bases at J, with 10 bases between the two ends. Germline loops: CDR1 LNHDA, CDR2 SQIVND (reference sequence). CDR3 length equals 14 residues. As DNA, the CDR3 is TGTGCCAGTAGTAAGACCAATTTTAATTCACCCCTCCACTTT. This translates into CASSKTNFNSPLHF.

This clone was seen only once. The CDR3 sequence is CASSLLRGGTETQYF. In nucleotides, the CDR3 is TGTGCCAGCAGCTTGCTTAGGGGCGGTACGGAGACCCAGTACTTC. The chain joins TRBV5-6 to TRBJ2-5; maybe TRBD1 (5 bases). Per the germline V gene, CDR1 is SGHDT and CDR2 is YYEEEE. Deletions cut 1 base from V and 5 bases from J, with 15 bases between. The CDR3 totals 15 residues. Full variable domain (rest looked up from reference TRBV5-6 and TRBJ2-5): DAGVTQSPTHLIKTRGQQVTLRCSPKSGHDTVSWYQQALGQGPQFIFQYYEEEERQRGNFPDRFSGHQFPNYSSELNVNALLLGDSALYLCASSLLRGGTETQYFGPGTRLLVL.

CDR3 nucleotide sequence: TGTGCCAGCAGCTTGGGACAGGTCATGAACACTGAAGCTTTCTTT. The encoded protein is CASSLGQVMNTEAFF. The rearrangement joins TRBV5-4 to TRBJ1-1; possible D gene TRBD1, 6 bases. Trimming shortened V by 0 bases and J by 0 bases, and 9 bases separated the two germline ends. The CDR3 is 15 amino acids. CDR1 is SGHNT, CDR2 YYREEE, per germline (reference sequence).

The chain links TRBV6-1 to TRBJ2-7, with 7 bases aligning to TRBD2. V lost 6 bases, J lost 5 bases, and 10 bases stayed unmatched. Germline V gene data show CDR1 as MNHNS and CDR2 as SASEGT. The CDR3 runs to 14 residues. CDR3 sequence (DNA): TGTGCCAGCAGGGGCGGGAGATCTACTCACGAGCAGTACTTC. Translating it yields CASRGGRSTHEQYF.

This chain links TRBV11-2 with TRBJ2-3; D is possibly TRBD1 or TRBD2 (5 bases each). CDR3 length: 15 residues. Germline assignment: CDR1 SGHAT and CDR2 FQNNGV. V shed 5 bases and J shed 5 bases, with 17 bases lying between them. Here the CDR3 DNA reads TGTGCCAGCAGCCAAGGGACCGTTGGAGGAGATACGCAGTATTTT. Amino acid sequence: CASSQGTVGGDTQYF.

The chain uses TRBV5-4 and TRBJ1-4; maybe TRBD1 (5 bases). Germline values: CDR1 SGHNT, CDR2 YYREEE (reference sequence). Trimming cost V 0 bases and J 4 bases, with 7 bases left between them. The CDR3 extends over 14 amino acids. The chain's CDR3 is CASSLGGNNEKLFF. CDR3 in DNA: TGTGCCAGCAGCTTGGGGGGGAATAATGAAAAACTGTTTTTT.

The chain couples TRBV4-1 to TRBJ2-5; D possibly uses TRBD1 or TRBD2 (6 bases each). Deletions cut 3 bases from V and 5 bases from J, with 10 bases between. This CDR3 is built from 13 residues. CDR1 is MGHRA and CDR2 is YSYEKL in the germline V gene. The CDR3 protein is CASSHQGRETQYF. The CDR3 coding sequence is TGCGCCAGCAGCCACCAGGGGAGGGAGACCCAGTACTTC.

The gene calls are TRBV5-4 and TRBJ1-1; a possible D gene is TRBD1 (6 bases). Between the trimmed V and J ends, which lost 0 bases and 1 base, there was a span of 16 bases. Germline CDR1 is SGHNT and CDR2 is YYREEE (reference sequence). This CDR3 is built from 17 residues. CDR3 residues: CASSLATGGAGNTEAFF. The CDR3 DNA follows: TGTGCCAGCAGCTTGGCCACGGGGGGCGCAGGGAACACTGAAGCTTTCTTT.

This sequence joins TRBV9 and TRBJ2-7, with 11 positions matching TRBD1. CDR3 length equals 15 residues. CDR1 is SGDLS and CDR2 is YYNGEE in the germline V gene. V gave up 4 bases and J gave up 2 bases; unmatched junction bases: 5. This CDR3 reads CASSTRDRGTYEQYF. The CDR3 DNA sequence: TGTGCCAGCAGCACCCGGGACAGGGGGACCTACGAGCAGTACTTC.

The CDR3 is CASSLYAGALRSEQYF. The CDR3 nucleotides are TGTGCCAGCAGCTTATATGCGGGAGCCCTTCGCAGCGAGCAGTACTTC. V gene TRBV7-8 combines with J gene TRBJ2-7; 7 nucleotides match TRBD2. In germline, CDR1 is SGHVS, CDR2 FQNEAQ. Losses at the gene ends were 2 bases for V and 6 bases for J; bases not matched to a gene: 13. The CDR3 is 16 residues long.

The rearrangement uses TRBV18 and TRBJ2-7; possible D gene TRBD1, 6 bases. The CDR3 totals 15 residues. Deletions cut 2 bases from V and 1 base from J, with 12 bases between. From germline, CDR1 is KGHSH and CDR2 LQKENI. This CDR3 reads CASSPSFGQSYEQYF. The CDR3 nucleotides read TGTGCCAGCTCACCATCTTTCGGACAGTCCTACGAGCAGTACTTC.

The CDR3 region has the DNA TGTGCCAGCTCACCCCCACAGCCCGCGTCCTACGAGCAGTACTTC. Protein sequence: CASSPPQPASYEQYF. V and J are TRBV18 and TRBJ2-7; no firm D call. The CDR3 loop spans 15 amino acids. V was cut by 3 bases and J by 1 base, with 13 bases left in between. Germline V CDR1 and CDR2: KGHSH, LQKENI.

With regard to this clone: The same CDR3 is also encoded by other DNA sequences in this sample. The chain employs TRBV5-1 and TRBJ1-6; 7 nucleotides align to TRBD1. The CDR3 is made up of 16 amino acids. Trimming at V came to 0 bases and at J to 0 bases, leaving 0 bases not matched to a gene. Germline V gives CDR1 SGHRS, CDR2 YFSETQ. CDR3: CASSLGQGSYNSPLHF. Written as DNA, the CDR3 is TGCGCCAGCAGCTTGGGACAGGGCTCCTATAATTCACCCCTCCACTTT.